The clone carrying this T cell receptor (beta chain) was picked up one time. This sample was included in a study of blood T cell repertoires in COVID-19. Study-level information: There were acute and convalescent COVID-19 samples, and they came from the United States, Italy and Spain. From T cells, B-cell-depleted T cells, or PBMCs came the material, which was cDNA or gDNA.

Study processing details: Estimation of nucleated cell counts relied on the amplification of reference gene primers. Using immunoSEQ multiplex PCR, the repertoire was profiled, and TCRdb retains in-frame clones only, with some absent. V and J calls and clone size come straight from that table; D and trimming were deduced from the DNA. This sample carries approximately 90,000 clones, around 84% of them seen once, and the ten largest clones take about two fifths. Trimming stripped 4 bases from V and 6 bases from J, with 22 bases between. The germline V gene has CDR1 SGDLS and CDR2 YYNGEE. CDR3 length equals 16 residues.

The sequenced sample was peripheral blood. The chain uses TRBV9 and TRBJ2-5, with D perhaps matching TRBD1 (6 bases). The receptor comes from a man older than 75 with acute or convalescent COVID-19. The DNA for the CDR3 is TGTGCCAGCAGCTCAGAGGTCACAGGGACGGTCAAGACCCAGTACTTC. Amino acid sequence: CASSSEVTGTVKTQYF. Looking up the rest from reference TRBV9 and TRBJ2-5 gives the full variable domain: DSGVTQTPKHLITATGQRVTLRCSPRSGDLSVYWYQQSLDQGLQFLIQYYNGEERAKGNILERFSAQQFPDLHSELNLSSLELGDSALYFCASSSEVTGTVKTQYFGPGTRLLVL.